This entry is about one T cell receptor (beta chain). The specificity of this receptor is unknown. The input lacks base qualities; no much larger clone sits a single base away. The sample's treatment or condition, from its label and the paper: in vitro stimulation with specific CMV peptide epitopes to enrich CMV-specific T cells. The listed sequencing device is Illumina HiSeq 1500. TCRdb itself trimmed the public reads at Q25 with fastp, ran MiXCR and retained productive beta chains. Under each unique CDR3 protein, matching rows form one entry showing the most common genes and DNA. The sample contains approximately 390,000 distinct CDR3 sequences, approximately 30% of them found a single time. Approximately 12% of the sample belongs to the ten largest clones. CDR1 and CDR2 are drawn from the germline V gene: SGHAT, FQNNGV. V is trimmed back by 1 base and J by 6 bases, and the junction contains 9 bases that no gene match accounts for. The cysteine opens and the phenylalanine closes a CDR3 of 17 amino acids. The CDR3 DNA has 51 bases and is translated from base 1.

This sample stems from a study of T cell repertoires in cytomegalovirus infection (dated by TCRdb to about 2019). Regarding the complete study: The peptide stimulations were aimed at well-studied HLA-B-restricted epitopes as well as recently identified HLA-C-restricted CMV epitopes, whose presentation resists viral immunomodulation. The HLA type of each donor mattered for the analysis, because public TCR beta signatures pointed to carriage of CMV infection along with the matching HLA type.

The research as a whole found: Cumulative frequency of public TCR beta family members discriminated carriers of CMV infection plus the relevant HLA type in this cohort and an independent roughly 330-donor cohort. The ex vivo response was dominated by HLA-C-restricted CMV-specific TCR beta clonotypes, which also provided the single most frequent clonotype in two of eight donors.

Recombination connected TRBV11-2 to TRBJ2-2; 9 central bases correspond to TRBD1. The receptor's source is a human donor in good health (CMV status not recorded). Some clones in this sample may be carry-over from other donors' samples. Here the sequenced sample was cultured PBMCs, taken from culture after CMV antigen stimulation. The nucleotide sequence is TGTGCCAGCAGCTTAGCGTGGGGACAGGGTAGCGCCGGGGAGCTGTTTTTT. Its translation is CASSLAWGQGSAGELFF. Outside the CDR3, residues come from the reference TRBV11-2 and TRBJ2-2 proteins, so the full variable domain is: EAGVAQSPRYKIIEKRQSVAFWCNPISGHATLYWYQQILGQGPKLLIQFQNNGVVDDSQLPKDRFSAERLKGVDSTLKIQPAKLEDSAVYLCASSLAWGQGSAGELFFGEGSRLTVL.